Presented here are 2 T cell receptor beta chains from one specimen sequenced in a study of blood T cell repertoires in COVID-19 (dated by TCRdb to the early 2020s). Library preparation was by the immunoSEQ multiplex PCR assay. TCRdb provides this immuneACCESS table in a form limited to in-frame rearrangements. Some clones are lacking; in checked studies, under half of them reflect an unresolved V gene, and why the rest are absent is not known. This sample is represented by roughly 410,000 clones; around nine tenths of them were singletons. The biggest ten clones account for 1.5% to 1.9% of the sample. Sequences were obtained from peripheral blood. All receptors derive from a woman aged 40-49 years with COVID-19, enrolled during active disease.

This chain links TRBV18 with TRBJ1-6, with 11 bases identical to TRBD1. The junction had 2 bases not matched to a gene; V was cut back by 3 bases and J by 7 bases. The CDR3 loop spans 15 amino acids. Germline CDR1 and CDR2: KGHSH and LQKENI. The CDR3 region is CASSPGQGANSPLHF. The CDR3 DNA is TGTGCCAGCTCACCCGGACAGGGGGCGAATTCACCCCTCCACTTT.

The V call is TRBV6-5, the J call TRBJ1-1; tentatively, D is TRBD1 (5 bases). The CDR3 runs 15 residues. V was clipped by 0 bases and J by 3 bases, with 11 bases between them. The V gene's germline CDR1 is MNHEY and CDR2 SVGAGI. CDR3 amino acids: CASSYSGVFDTEAFF. CDR3 DNA: TGTGCCAGCAGTTACTCAGGGGTTTTTGACACTGAAGCTTTCTTT.